This is a list of T cell receptor beta chains from one sample in a study of T cell changes during pregnancy in multiple sclerosis. Measured with immunoSEQ multiplex PCR; TCRdb has only the in-frame clones, and not every one. The sample lists about 35,000 clones, about 90% occurring once. The source material was CD4+ T cells from peripheral blood mononuclear cells, sampled in the third trimester of pregnancy. These receptors originate from a female donor in good health, enrolled as a control in a pregnancy study. CDR3s include the opening cysteine and the closing phenylalanine or tryptophan. A D gene is named only where the DNA matches it firmly. Clone size is shown for a subset of rows, as once, few, many or a class of expanded clone.

TRBJ2-5 . TRBV11-1 TRBD2 CASSDRGGLFETQYF TGTGCCAGCAGTGATCGGGGAGGGTTATTCGAGACCCAGTACTTC
TRBJ1-1 few TRBV30 . CAWWGRGNTEAFF TGTGCCTGGTGGGGCCGAGGTAACACTGAAGCTTTCTTT
TRBJ2-7 . TRBV2 TRBD1 CASKLDRGFDEQYF TGTGCCAGCAAATTGGACAGGGGATTCGACGAGCAGTACTTC
TRBJ2-1 . TRBV6-4 . CASGGAGASNNEQFF TGTGCCAGCGGAGGGGCGGGGGCCTCGAACAATGAGCAGTTCTTC
TRBJ1-3 . TRBV4-1 . CASSQGPGGQRGNTIYF TGCGCCAGCAGCCAAGGTCCCGGGGGGCAGAGAGGAAACACCATATATTTT
TRBJ2-3 . TRBV6-5 . CASSYSHTDTQYF TGTGCCAGCAGTTACTCCCACACAGATACGCAGTATTTT
TRBJ2-1 . TRBV5-1 . CASSTGGGVSEQFF TGCGCCAGCAGCACCGGAGGCGGGGTCAGTGAGCAGTTCTTC
TRBJ1-2 . TRBV10-3 . CAISDRGARGYTF TGTGCCATCAGTGATCGGGGGGCGCGGGGCTACACCTTC
TRBJ2-5 . TRBV6-5 . CASSPDTQETQYF TGTGCCAGCAGTCCTGACACTCAAGAGACCCAGTACTTC
TRBJ2-5 once TRBV5-4 TRBD2 CASSLVPNSGSLETQYF TGTGCCAGCAGCTTGGTCCCTAATAGCGGGAGCCTCGAGACCCAGTACTTC
TRBJ1-1 few TRBV9 . CASSVVVNTEAFF TGTGCCAGCAGCGTAGTCGTGAACACTGAAGCTTTCTTT
TRBJ1-1 . TRBV15 . CATRHLGNTEAFF TGTGCCACCCGACACCTGGGGAACACTGAAGCTTTCTTT
TRBJ1-2 . TRBV2 TRBD1 CASSDRDRGGYTF TGTGCCAGCAGTGATCGGGACAGGGGAGGCTACACCTTC
TRBJ2-3 . TRBV2 . CASNLLAKDTQYF TGTGCCAGCAACCTGCTAGCAAAAGATACGCAGTATTTT
TRBJ1-6 . TRBV27 TRBD1 CASSLGTVYNSPLHF TGTGCCAGCAGTTTAGGGACAGTCTATAATTCACCCCTCCACTTT
TRBJ2-7 . TRBV2 TRBD2 CASSPTSGRGEQYF TGTGCCAGCAGTCCGACTAGCGGGAGGGGCGAGCAGTACTTC
TRBJ2-7 . TRBV11-2 TRBD2 CASSLAGGFSSYEQYF TGTGCCAGCAGCTTAGCGGGAGGTTTTAGCTCCTACGAGCAGTACTTC
TRBJ2-1 . TRBV28 TRBD2 CASSLTSEDEQFF TGTGCCAGCAGCCTGACTAGCGAGGATGAGCAGTTCTTC
TRBJ2-1 . TRBV9 TRBD2 CASSAELAGAGYNEQFF TGTGCCAGCAGCGCGGAACTAGCGGGAGCGGGCTACAATGAGCAGTTCTTC
TRBJ2-3 . TRBV4-1 . CASSQVSSTDTQYF TGCGCCAGCAGCCAAGTCAGTAGCACAGATACGCAGTATTTT
TRBJ2-7 . TRBV27 TRBD2 CASSSTFGTSGSYEQYF TGTGCCAGCAGTTCTACTTTTGGGACTAGCGGCTCCTACGAGCAGTACTTC
TRBJ1-1 . TRBV5-1 TRBD1 CASSRGTGGEGTEAFF TGCGCCAGCAGCCGAGGGACAGGGGGCGAGGGCACTGAAGCTTTCTTT
TRBJ2-5 . TRBV18 TRBD2 CASSPLVASGSETQYF TGTGCCAGCTCCCCCCTGGTCGCTAGCGGGAGTGAGACCCAGTACTTC
TRBJ1-4 . TRBV6-5 . CATSNSPGKLFF TGTGCCACCTCCAACTCCCCCGGGAAACTGTTTTTT
TRBJ2-1 . TRBV18 TRBD1 CASSLAGQGTMNEQFF TGTGCCAGCTCACTTGCCGGACAGGGAACGATGAATGAGCAGTTCTTC
TRBJ1-3 . TRBV18 . CASSRLEVRRTSGNTIYF TGTGCCAGCTCACGACTGGAGGTCCGGCGTACCTCTGGAAACACCATATATTTT
TRBJ2-5 . TRBV29-1 . CSVASGQETQYF TGCAGCGTTGCCAGCGGGCAAGAGACCCAGTACTTC
TRBJ2-3 . TRBV4-2 . CASSQEAQNTDTQYF TGTGCCAGCAGCCAAGAGGCACAGAACACAGATACGCAGTATTTT
TRBJ2-1 . TRBV23-1 . CASSQSRPHNEQFF TGCGCCAGCAGTCAATCGAGGCCCCACAATGAGCAGTTCTTC
TRBJ2-3 . TRBV29-1 TRBD2 CSVIAGRLVDTQYF TGCAGCGTAATAGCGGGGAGGCTAGTAGATACGCAGTATTTT
TRBJ1-6 . TRBV5-1 TRBD1 CASSLTGERSPLHF TGCGCCAGCAGCCTGACAGGGGAACGGTCACCCCTCCACTTT
TRBJ1-1 medium-sized TRBV14 . CASSRYTGLALREAFF TGTGCCAGCAGCCGATACACAGGCTTAGCCCTGAGGGAAGCTTTCTTT
TRBJ2-2 . TRBV19 . CASNRANTGELFF TGTGCCAGTAACAGGGCGAACACCGGGGAGCTGTTTTTT